This T cell receptor (beta chain) appears in the sequencing data of a study of technical replicates of blood from a handful of donors. Germline lookup yields CDR1 ENHRY and CDR2 SYGVKD. The germline V and J ends were trimmed by 6 bases and 7 bases, with 15 bases remaining between them. This CDR3 is built from 14 residues. Measured with immunoSEQ multiplex PCR; TCRdb has only the in-frame clones, and not every one. The repertoire has over 50,000 clones, about 93% of them found once; the top ten carry about 3.9%. Material for sequencing was PBMCs. The J gene is TRBJ1-4, the V gene TRBV10-3, with D uncertain. The TCR comes from a human donor in good health. Some clones in this sample may be carry-over from other donors' samples. The CDR3 DNA reads as TGTGCCATCAGCCCCGGACGGGAAAGTGAAAAACTGTTTTTT. Translation: CAISPGRESEKLFF.